This is a list of T cell receptor beta chains from one sample in a study of blood T cell repertoires in COVID-19. TCRdb's table, derived via immunoSEQ multiplex PCR, lists solely in-frame clones and lacks some. Of hundreds of thousands of clones detected, 85% appear once; the ten largest clones hold 3.5% to 4%. Input material: peripheral blood. These receptors all come from a woman aged 18-29 years with acute or convalescent COVID-19. CDR3s include the opening cysteine and the closing phenylalanine or tryptophan. The D gene is left open where the match is weak. Not every row has a clone size; where given, it reads once, few, many or a size class.

j_call d_call v_call clone_size cdr3_nt cdr3_aa
TRBJ2-1 TRBD2 TRBV13 once TGTGCCAGCAGCTCCAAGCGGGAGTGGGACAATGAGCAGTTCTTC CASSSKREWDNEQFF
TRBJ2-7 TRBD2 TRBV5-1 . TGCGCCAGCAGACCCCCCCGCGGGGGATCCTACGAGCAGTACTTC CASRPPRGGSYEQYF
TRBJ1-2 . TRBV15 . TGTGCCACCAGCAGAGATCTGGGAGGCGGCTACACCTTC CATSRDLGGGYTF
TRBJ1-3 . TRBV7-8 . TGTGCCAGCAGCAAAAAAGAGGGCTGGTCTGGAAACACCATATATTTT CASSKKEGWSGNTIYF
TRBJ2-7 TRBD1 TRBV11-2 . TGTGCCAGCAGCTTGACAGGGGGTCTGGAGCAGTACTTC CASSLTGGLEQYF
TRBJ2-7 TRBD1 TRBV6-1 . TGTGCCAGCAGTGTATTAGACAGGGGAGATTACTACGAGCAGTACTTC CASSVLDRGDYYEQYF
TRBJ2-5 . TRBV11-2 . TGTGCCAGCAGCCGAGAGGGCCTAGCGTACCAAGAGACCCAGTACTTC CASSREGLAYQETQYF
TRBJ1-3 . TRBV5-1 . TGCGCCAGCAGCTTGACCGACGGTGAGGGCAACACCATATATTTT CASSLTDGEGNTIYF
TRBJ2-1 . TRBV5-4 . TGTGCCAGCAGCCGACCCAGCGAAGATTACAATGAGCAGTTCTTC CASSRPSEDYNEQFF
TRBJ1-2 . TRBV11-2 . TGTGCCAGCAGCTTTATGGCCTCTAACTATGGCTACACCTTC CASSFMASNYGYTF
TRBJ2-7 . TRBV5-1 . TGCGCCAGCAGCGCGTCGACCTACGAGCAGTACTTC CASSASTYEQYF
TRBJ1-1 TRBD1 TRBV6-5 few TGTGCCAGCAGCCGCGCCCCTGGGACAGGAACTGAAGCTTTCTTT CASSRAPGTGTEAFF
TRBJ1-6 . TRBV3-1/TRBV3-2 . TGTGCCAGCAGCATGGGCAGTCTTGGTTCACCCCTCCACTTT CASSMGSLGSPLHF
TRBJ1-4 . TRBV28 few TGTGCCAGCATCGGAGGGTCTGTTGCAACTAATGAAAAACTGTTTTTT CASIGGSVATNEKLFF
TRBJ2-3 TRBD1 TRBV24-1 . TGTGCCACCAGTGATTTGCAGGGGGCTAGCACAGATACGCAGTATTTT CATSDLQGASTDTQYF
TRBJ2-5 . TRBV5-4 once TGTGCCAGCAGCTCCAACTTAAAGACCCAGTACTTC CASSSNLKTQYF
TRBJ1-5 . TRBV19 . TGTGCCAGTAGTACCGCAGGGGATAGACAGCCCCAGCATTTT CASSTAGDRQPQHF
TRBJ2-7 . TRBV10-2 once TGCGCCAGCAGTGAGCCTAGAGACTACGAGCAGTACTTC CASSEPRDYEQYF
TRBJ2-7 TRBD2 TRBV11-2 . TGTGCCAGCAGCCTTCCTAGCGGGGGATACGAGCAGTACTTC CASSLPSGGYEQYF
TRBJ2-7 TRBD2 TRBV28 . TGTGCCAGCAGTTACCCCCTAGCGGGAGGTTCCTACGAGCAGTACTTC CASSYPLAGGSYEQYF
TRBJ2-1 . TRBV3-1/TRBV3-2 once TGTGCCAGCAGCCAAGATCTAGGTGAGCAGTTCTTC CASSQDLGEQFF
TRBJ2-7 . TRBV27 . TGTGCCAGCAGTTTATCGTTGGCAGCCGGGGGTAGGGAGCAGTACTTC CASSLSLAAGGREQYF
TRBJ2-7 TRBD1 TRBV24-1 . TGTGCCACCGCCGGGACAGGGGACAACTCAGCCTACGAGCAGTACTTC CATAGTGDNSAYEQYF
TRBJ2-7 TRBD1 TRBV27 . TGTGCCAGCAGCTCGGGACAGACCGAGCAGTACTTC CASSSGQTEQYF
TRBJ1-1 . TRBV3-1/TRBV3-2 . TGTGCCAGCAGCCAAGATGACAGGTTCACTGAAGCTTTCTTT CASSQDDRFTEAFF
TRBJ1-2 . TRBV10-3 . TGTGCCATCAGTGACAGGTCCGGGGTCTATGGCTACACCTTC CAISDRSGVYGYTF
TRBJ2-7 TRBD1 TRBV5-6 . TGTGCCAGCAGCCAAGGACAGGGGGCTTGGGAGCAGTACTTC CASSQGQGAWEQYF
TRBJ2-3 TRBD1 TRBV29-1 . TGCAGCGTCCGGGACAGGGGAACAGATACGCAGTATTTT CSVRDRGTDTQYF
TRBJ1-5 . TRBV19 . TGTGCCAGTAGTATCCAGGTTCCGAGCAATCAGCCCCAGCATTTT CASSIQVPSNQPQHF
TRBJ1-4 . TRBV28 few TGTGCCAGCCTCGGCGGGGGCAGATTAGGGGAAAAACTGTTTTTT CASLGGGRLGEKLFF
TRBJ2-3 TRBD2 TRBV9 . TGTGCGAGGGGAGGGGACTCAAGCACAGATACGCAGTATTTT CARGGDSSTDTQYF
TRBJ1-5 . TRBV14 . TGTGCCAGCAGCCAATACCATGGGGCAGTTCCGAATCAGCCCCAGCATTTT CASSQYHGAVPNQPQHF
TRBJ2-7 . TRBV29-1 . TGCAGCGTTGAAGTACAGCTCTACGAGCAGTACTTC CSVEVQLYEQYF
TRBJ2-2 . TRBV18 . TGTGCCAGCTCACCCCCTGGAGGGGCTCTCGGCGGGGAGCTGTTTTTT CASSPPGGALGGELFF
TRBJ2-7 TRBD1 TRBV24-1 . TGTGCCACCAGTGATTCCCGGGACAGGGGTGGTTACGAGCAGTACTTC CATSDSRDRGGYEQYF
TRBJ1-5 . TRBV19 . TGTGCCAGTAGTATATCAGGGTATCAGGGTCAGCCCCAGCATTTT CASSISGYQGQPQHF
TRBJ2-1 TRBD2 TRBV18 few TGTGCCAGCTCACCATTCCTAGCGGGAGGCTACAATGAGCAGTTCTTC CASSPFLAGGYNEQFF
TRBJ1-1 . TRBV6-5 . TGTGCCAGCGAAGTCAGGTTCACTTTGAACACTGAAGCTTTCTTT CASEVRFTLNTEAFF
TRBJ1-3 . TRBV9 . TGTGCCAGCAGCGTAGATTTAGGGGGAGAAGGAAACACCATATATTTT CASSVDLGGEGNTIYF
TRBJ1-1 . TRBV4-1 . TGCGCCAGCAGCCAAGTCAGGGGATTTCTGAACACTGAAGCTTTCTTT CASSQVRGFLNTEAFF
TRBJ1-2 . TRBV29-1 . TGCAGCGCTTCGACAGCCGTGGTCTATGGCTACACCTTC CSASTAVVYGYTF
TRBJ2-1 . TRBV5-1 . TGCGCCAGCAGCTCGACAGCTAGCTCCTACAATGAGCAGTTCTTC CASSSTASSYNEQFF